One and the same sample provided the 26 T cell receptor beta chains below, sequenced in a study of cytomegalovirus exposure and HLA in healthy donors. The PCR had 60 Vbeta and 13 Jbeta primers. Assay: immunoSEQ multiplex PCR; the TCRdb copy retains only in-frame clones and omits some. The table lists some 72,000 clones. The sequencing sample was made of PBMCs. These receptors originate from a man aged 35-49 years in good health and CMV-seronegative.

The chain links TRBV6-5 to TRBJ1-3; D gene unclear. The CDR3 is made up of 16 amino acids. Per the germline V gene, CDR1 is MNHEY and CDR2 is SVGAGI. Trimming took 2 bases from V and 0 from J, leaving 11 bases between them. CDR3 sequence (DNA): TGTGCCAGCAGTTACGACGGGGTTACCTCTGGAAACACCATATATTTT. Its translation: CASSYDGVTSGNTIYF.

In DNA form, the CDR3 reads TGTGCCAGCAGCTTAGTCAGGAGGGATACGCAGTATTTT. This translates into CASSLVRRDTQYF. The chain combines TRBV7-6 with TRBJ2-3, with D possibly being TRBD2 (5 bases). V was clipped by 1 base and J by 6 bases, with 8 bases between them. Germline lookup yields CDR1 SGHVS and CDR2 FNYEAQ. CDR3 size: 13 residues. Variable domain in full (rest from reference TRBV7-6 and TRBJ2-3): GAGVSQSPRYKVTKRGQDVALRCDPISGHVSLYWYRQALGQGPEFLTYFNYEAQQDKSGLPNDRFSAERPEGSISTLTIQRTEQRDSAMYRCASSLVRRDTQYFGPGTRLTVL.

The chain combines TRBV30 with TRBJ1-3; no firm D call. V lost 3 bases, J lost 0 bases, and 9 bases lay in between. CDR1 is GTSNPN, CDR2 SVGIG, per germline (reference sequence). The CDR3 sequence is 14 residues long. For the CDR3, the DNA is TGTGCCTGGAGCGGGGTTCTCTCTGGAAACACCATATATTTT. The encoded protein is CAWSGVLSGNTIYF.

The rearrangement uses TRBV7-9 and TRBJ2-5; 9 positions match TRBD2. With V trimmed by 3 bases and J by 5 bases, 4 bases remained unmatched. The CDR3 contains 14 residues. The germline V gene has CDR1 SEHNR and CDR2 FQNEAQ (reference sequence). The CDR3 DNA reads TGTGCCAGCAGCTTTAGCGGGAGTTCTGAGACCCAGTACTTC. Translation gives CASSFSGSSETQYF.

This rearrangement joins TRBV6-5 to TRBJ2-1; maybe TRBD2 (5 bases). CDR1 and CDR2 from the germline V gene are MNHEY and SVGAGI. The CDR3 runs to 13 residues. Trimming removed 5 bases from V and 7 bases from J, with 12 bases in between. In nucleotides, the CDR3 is TGTGCCAGCAGTCGGGAATTTGGGAATGAGCAGTTCTTC. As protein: CASSREFGNEQFF.

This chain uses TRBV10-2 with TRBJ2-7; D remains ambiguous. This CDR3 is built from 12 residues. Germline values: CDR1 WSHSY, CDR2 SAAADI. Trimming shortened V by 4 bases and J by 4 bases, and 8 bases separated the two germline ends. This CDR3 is CASSAYPYEQYF. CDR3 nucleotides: TGCGCCAGCAGTGCGTATCCGTACGAGCAGTACTTC.

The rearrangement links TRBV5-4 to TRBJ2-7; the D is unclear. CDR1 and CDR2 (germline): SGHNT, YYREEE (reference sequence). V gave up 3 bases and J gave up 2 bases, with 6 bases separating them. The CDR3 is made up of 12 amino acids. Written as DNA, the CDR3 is TGTGCCAGCAGCTGGCCTCCCTACGAGCAGTACTTC. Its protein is CASSWPPYEQYF.

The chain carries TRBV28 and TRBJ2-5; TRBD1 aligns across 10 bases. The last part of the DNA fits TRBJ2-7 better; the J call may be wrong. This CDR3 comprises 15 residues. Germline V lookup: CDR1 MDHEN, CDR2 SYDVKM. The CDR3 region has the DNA TGTGCCAGCAGACAGCCGGGACAGGGGTCCTACGAGCAGTACTTC. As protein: CASRQPGQGSYEQYF.

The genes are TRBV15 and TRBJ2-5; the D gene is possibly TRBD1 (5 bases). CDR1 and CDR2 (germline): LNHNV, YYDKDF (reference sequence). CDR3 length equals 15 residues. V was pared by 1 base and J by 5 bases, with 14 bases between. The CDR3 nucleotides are TGTGCCACCAGCAGAGTAGGGGATTCAGGGGAGACCCAGTACTTC. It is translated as CATSRVGDSGETQYF.

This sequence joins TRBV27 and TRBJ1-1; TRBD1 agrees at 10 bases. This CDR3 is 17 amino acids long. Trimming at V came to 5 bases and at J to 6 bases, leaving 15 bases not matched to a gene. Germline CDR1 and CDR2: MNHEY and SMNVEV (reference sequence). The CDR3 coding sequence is TGTGCCAGCAGTCGAATAGGACAGGGGGGAGTAGGATCTGAAGCTTTCTTT. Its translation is CASSRIGQGGVGSEAFF.

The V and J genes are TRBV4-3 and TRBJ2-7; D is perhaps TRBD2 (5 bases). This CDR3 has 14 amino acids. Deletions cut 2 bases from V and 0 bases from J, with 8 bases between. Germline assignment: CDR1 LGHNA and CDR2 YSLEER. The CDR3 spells CASSQTRASYEQYF. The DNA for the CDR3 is TGCGCCAGCAGCCAAACGCGGGCCTCCTACGAGCAGTACTTC.

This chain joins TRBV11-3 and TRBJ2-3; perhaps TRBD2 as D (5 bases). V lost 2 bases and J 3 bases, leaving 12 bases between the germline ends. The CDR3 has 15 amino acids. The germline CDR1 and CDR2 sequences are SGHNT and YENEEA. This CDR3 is CASSLLGGSTDTQYF. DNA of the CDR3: TGTGCCAGCAGCTTATTAGGCGGGTCAACAGATACGCAGTATTTT. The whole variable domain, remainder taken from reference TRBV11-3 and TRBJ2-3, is EAGVVQSPRYKIIEKKQPVAFWCNPISGHNTLYWYLQNLGQGPELLIRYENEEAVDDSQLPKDRFSAERLKGVDSTLKIQPAELGDSAVYLCASSLLGGSTDTQYFGPGTRLTVL.

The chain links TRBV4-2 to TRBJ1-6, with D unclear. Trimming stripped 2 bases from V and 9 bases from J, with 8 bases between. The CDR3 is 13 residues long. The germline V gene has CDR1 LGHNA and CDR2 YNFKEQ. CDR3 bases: TGTGCCAGCAGCCAACTTGGCACTTCACCCCTCCACTTT. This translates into CASSQLGTSPLHF.

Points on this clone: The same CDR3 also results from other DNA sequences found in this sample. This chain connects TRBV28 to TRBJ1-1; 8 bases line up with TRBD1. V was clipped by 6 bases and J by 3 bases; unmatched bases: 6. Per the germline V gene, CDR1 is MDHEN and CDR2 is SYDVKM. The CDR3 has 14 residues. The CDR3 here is CASRLDRGYTEAFF. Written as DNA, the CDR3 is TGTGCCAGCAGATTAGACAGGGGTTACACTGAAGCTTTCTTT.

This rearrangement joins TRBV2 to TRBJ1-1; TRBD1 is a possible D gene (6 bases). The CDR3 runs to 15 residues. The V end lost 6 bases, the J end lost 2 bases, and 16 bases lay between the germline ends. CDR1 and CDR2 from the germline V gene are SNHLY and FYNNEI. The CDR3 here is CASRGTPTANTEAFF. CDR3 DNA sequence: TGTGCCAGCAGAGGGACACCCACCGCAAACACTGAAGCTTTCTTT.

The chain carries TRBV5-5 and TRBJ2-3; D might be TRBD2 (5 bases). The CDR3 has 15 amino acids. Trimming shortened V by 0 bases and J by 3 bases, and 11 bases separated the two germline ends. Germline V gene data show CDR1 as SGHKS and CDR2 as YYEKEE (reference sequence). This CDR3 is CASSLDPGNTDTQYF. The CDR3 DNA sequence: TGTGCCAGCAGCTTGGATCCGGGAAATACAGATACGCAGTATTTT.

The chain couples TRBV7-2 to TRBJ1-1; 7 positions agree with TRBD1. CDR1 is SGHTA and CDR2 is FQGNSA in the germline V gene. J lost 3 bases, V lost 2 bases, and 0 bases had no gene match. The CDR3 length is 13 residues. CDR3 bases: TGTGCCAGCAGCTTACAGGGGGACACTGAAGCTTTCTTT. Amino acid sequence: CASSLQGDTEAFF.

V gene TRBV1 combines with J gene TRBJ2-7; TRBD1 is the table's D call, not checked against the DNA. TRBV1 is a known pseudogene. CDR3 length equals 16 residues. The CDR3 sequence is CTSSQHPRDSIYEQYF. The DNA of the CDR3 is TGCACCAGCAGCCAACACCCCAGGGATTCCATCTACGAGCAGTACTTC.

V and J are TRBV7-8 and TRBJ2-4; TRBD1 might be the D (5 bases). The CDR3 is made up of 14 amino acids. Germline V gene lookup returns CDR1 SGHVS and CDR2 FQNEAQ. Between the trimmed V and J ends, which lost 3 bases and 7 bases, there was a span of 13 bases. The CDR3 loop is CASSFDSSGNIQYF. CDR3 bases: TGTGCCAGCAGCTTCGACAGTAGTGGGAACATTCAGTACTTC.

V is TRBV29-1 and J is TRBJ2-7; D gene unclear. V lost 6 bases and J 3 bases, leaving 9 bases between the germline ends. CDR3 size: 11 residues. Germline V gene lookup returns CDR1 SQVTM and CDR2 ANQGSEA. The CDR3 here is CSVVFSYEQYF. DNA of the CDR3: TGCAGCGTCGTCTTTAGCTACGAGCAGTACTTC.

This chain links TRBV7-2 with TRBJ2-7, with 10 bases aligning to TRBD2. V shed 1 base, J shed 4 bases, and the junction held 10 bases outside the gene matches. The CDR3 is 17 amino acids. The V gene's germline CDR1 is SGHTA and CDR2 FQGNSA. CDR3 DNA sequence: TGTGCCAGCAGCTTAGTTGCTAGCGGGAGTAGTATGTACGAGCAGTACTTC. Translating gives CASSLVASGSSMYEQYF. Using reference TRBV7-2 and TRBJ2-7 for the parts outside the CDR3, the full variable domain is GAGVSQSPSNKVTEKGKDVELRCDPISGHTALYWYRQSLGQGLEFLIYFQGNSAPDKSGLPSDRFSAERTGGSVSTLTIQRTQQEDSAVYLCASSLVASGSSMYEQYFGPGTRLTVT.

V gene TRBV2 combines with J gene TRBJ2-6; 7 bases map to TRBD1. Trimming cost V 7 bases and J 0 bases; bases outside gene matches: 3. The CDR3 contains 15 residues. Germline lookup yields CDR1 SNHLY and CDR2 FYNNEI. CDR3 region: CASMGDSSGANVLTF. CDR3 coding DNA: TGTGCCAGCATGGGGGACAGCTCTGGGGCCAACGTCCTGACTTTC.

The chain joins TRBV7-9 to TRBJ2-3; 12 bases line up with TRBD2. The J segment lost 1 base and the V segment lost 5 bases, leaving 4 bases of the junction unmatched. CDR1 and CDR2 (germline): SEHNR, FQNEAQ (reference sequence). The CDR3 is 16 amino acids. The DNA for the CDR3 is TGTGCCAGCAGCGCTGGACTAGCGGGACGCACAGATACGCAGTATTTT. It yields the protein CASSAGLAGRTDTQYF.

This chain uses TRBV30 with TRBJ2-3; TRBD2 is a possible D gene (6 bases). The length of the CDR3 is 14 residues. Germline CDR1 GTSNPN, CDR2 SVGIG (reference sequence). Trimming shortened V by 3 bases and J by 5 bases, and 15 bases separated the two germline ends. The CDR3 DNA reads TGTGCCTGGAGGTCGCTAGGCGGGATAGATACGCAGTATTTT. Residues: CAWRSLGGIDTQYF.

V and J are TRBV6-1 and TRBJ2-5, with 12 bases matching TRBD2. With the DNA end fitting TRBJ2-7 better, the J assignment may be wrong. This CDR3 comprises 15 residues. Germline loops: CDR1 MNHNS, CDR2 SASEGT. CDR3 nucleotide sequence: TGTGCCAGCAGTGATCTGACTAGCGGGAGCTACGAGCAGTACTTC. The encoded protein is CASSDLTSGSYEQYF.

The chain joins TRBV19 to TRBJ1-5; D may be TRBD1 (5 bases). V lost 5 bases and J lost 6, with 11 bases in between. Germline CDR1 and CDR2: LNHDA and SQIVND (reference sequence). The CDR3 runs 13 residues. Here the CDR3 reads CASSSRDGQPQHF. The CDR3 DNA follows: TGTGCCAGTAGTTCCAGGGATGGTCAGCCCCAGCATTTT.